This TCR beta chain was profiled in a study of blood T cells in healthy people across ages. Whole-study findings and limits: In older individuals, TCR beta diversity per million T cells was lower, falling roughly linearly with age.

As for this clonotype: Its cognate antigen is unknown.

Trimming stripped 3 bases from V and 7 bases from J, with 31 bases between. Germline CDR1 and CDR2: SGHTA and FQGTGA. The CDR3 has 20 residues. The use of a sample-barcoded 5' primer and a J-beta primer mix characterized a second PCR of 7 to 11 cycles. TCRdb independently ran MiXCR on the 5' RACE reads; one entry per CDR3 protein. The top ten hold over 20% of the sample, which has nearly 1 million distinct CDR3 sequences, 45% to 60% seen once. The chain couples TRBV7-3 to TRBJ2-1; D might be TRBD2 (6 bases). The sequence came from a woman aged 55-70 years in good health. Sample: blood. The CDR3 bases are TGTGCCAGCAGCTTTGGCGGGGTCAGTCCCAACGCCGGTTGGGTAAATGAGCAGTTCTTC. Translated, it gives CASSFGGVSPNAGWVNEQFF.